Presented here are 19 T cell receptor beta chains from one specimen sequenced in a study of T cell responses to AZD1222 COVID-19 vaccine. Produced via immunoSEQ multiplex PCR; TCRdb's table is partial and in-frame only. The table records 50,000 to 70,000 clones, 89% of them present only once. This specimen was peripheral blood, taken 28 days after the second AZD1222 dose. These receptor sequences come from an adult who received the AZD1222 COVID-19 vaccine.

The chain joins TRBV5-4 to TRBJ2-7, with 11 bases identical to TRBD2. V dropped 4 bases and J dropped 2; count of bases not matched to a gene: 5. The CDR3 runs to 15 residues. Germline V CDR1 and CDR2: SGHNT, YYREEE (reference sequence). The CDR3 DNA is TGTGCCAGCAGCCTGGGGACTAGCGGTGCCTACGAGCAGTACTTC. Its translation is CASSLGTSGAYEQYF.

The chain links TRBV2 to TRBJ2-1; 11 bases map to TRBD1. The CDR3 is 14 amino acids. CDR1 SNHLY and CDR2 FYNNEI come from the germline V gene. J lost 8 bases, V lost 7 bases, and 7 bases had no gene match. The CDR3 loop is CASTEGQGVDEQFF. In nucleotides, the CDR3 is TGTGCCAGCACCGAGGGACAGGGGGTAGATGAGCAGTTCTTC.

The V call is TRBV9, the J call TRBJ2-5, with TRBD2 identical over 9 bases. J was trimmed by 4 bases and V by 2 bases; bases with no gene match: 6. The CDR3 is 15 amino acids. CDR1 is SGDLS, CDR2 YYNGEE, per germline. CDR3 amino acids: CASSVGAGGRETQYF. The CDR3 bases are TGTGCCAGCAGCGTCGGGGCGGGGGGGCGAGAGACCCAGTACTTC.

This chain uses TRBV6-5 with TRBJ2-7; TRBD2 might be the D (6 bases). This CDR3 comprises 15 residues. The V end lost 6 bases, the J end lost 2 bases, and 17 bases lay between the germline ends. Germline V gene sequence: CDR1 MNHEY, CDR2 SVGAGI. DNA of the CDR3: TGTGCCAGCAGGGGGGGAGCGGGCAGACCCTACGAGCAGTACTTC. Its protein product is CASRGGAGRPYEQYF.

The V gene is TRBV20-1, the J gene TRBJ1-1; D is undetermined. V was clipped by 3 bases and J by 4 bases, with 15 bases between them. The CDR3 covers 14 residues. Germline V gene lookup returns CDR1 DFQATT and CDR2 SNEGSKA (reference sequence). The CDR3: CSASRVAGRTEAFF. In DNA form, the CDR3 reads TGCAGTGCTAGTAGGGTAGCCGGGCGCACTGAAGCTTTCTTT.

The chain recombines TRBV10-1 with TRBJ2-7, with a tentative D call TRBD2 (6 bases). Trimming took 10 bases from V and 5 from J, leaving 21 bases between them. CDR1 is WNHNN, CDR2 SYGVQD, per germline (reference sequence). The CDR3 is made up of 14 amino acids. CDR3 DNA sequence: TGCGCCAACCCGGCGGCGGGGCGAAACCACGAGCAGTACTTC. Encoded protein: CANPAAGRNHEQYF.

This chain links TRBV7-9 with TRBJ2-7, with 9 positions matching TRBD2. The V gene end was trimmed by 3 bases and the J gene end by 2 bases; junction bases not matched to a gene: 2. The CDR3 totals 14 residues. Germline V gene sequence: CDR1 SEHNR, CDR2 FQNEAQ (reference sequence). The CDR3 is CASSFSGSTYEQYF. For the CDR3, the DNA is TGTGCCAGCAGCTTTAGCGGGAGCACCTACGAGCAGTACTTC.

This chain uses TRBV6-4 with TRBJ2-2; 8 bases agree with TRBD2. The CDR3 loop spans 15 amino acids. Germline trimming cut 3 bases from V and 8 bases from J; bases unmatched to any gene: 8. Germline assignment: CDR1 MRHNA and CDR2 SNTAGT. CDR3 DNA: TGTGCCAGCAGTGAGAGCGGGAGAGGGATTGGGGAGCTGTTTTTT. Encoded protein: CASSESGRGIGELFF.

This chain uses TRBV10-2 with TRBJ1-2; the D gene is possibly TRBD1 (5 bases). Per the germline V gene, CDR1 is WSHSY and CDR2 is SAAADI. V lost 7 bases to trimming and J lost 4 bases, with 19 bases between them. The CDR3 contains 15 residues. The CDR3: CASTGVGGEAYGYTF. Written as DNA, the CDR3 is TGCGCCAGCACTGGGGTGGGGGGAGAAGCCTATGGCTACACCTTC.

V usage is TRBV19 and J usage is TRBJ2-7; maybe TRBD1 (6 bases). The V gene's germline CDR1 is LNHDA and CDR2 SQIVND (reference sequence). The CDR3 contains 15 residues. Trimming removed 5 bases at V and 5 bases at J, with 19 bases between. DNA of the CDR3: TGTGCCAGTAGTGGGGGTCAGGGGCATGGCGACGAGCAGTACTTC. Translating gives CASSGGQGHGDEQYF.

The chain combines TRBV5-1 with TRBJ2-1, with TRBD2 matching over 13 bases. V shed 1 base and J 4 bases; nucleotides not matched to a gene: 2. Germline-derived CDR1 and CDR2 are SGHRS and YFSETQ. The CDR3 contains 16 residues. This CDR3 reads CASSLLGLAGYNEQFF. CDR3 coding DNA: TGCGCCAGCAGCTTGCTGGGACTAGCGGGATACAATGAGCAGTTCTTC.

The chain employs TRBV10-2 and TRBJ1-2; weak D call: TRBD1 (5 bases). This CDR3 is 15 amino acids long. CDR1 and CDR2 from the germline V gene are WSHSY and SAAADI. Trimming stripped 7 bases from V and 0 bases from J, with 15 bases between. The CDR3 is CASIRDGGTNYGYTF. The CDR3 nucleotides are TGCGCCAGCATCCGGGACGGGGGTACTAACTATGGCTACACCTTC.

V is TRBV7-6 and J is TRBJ2-5, with D possibly being TRBD1 or TRBD2 (5 bases each). Germline CDR1 and CDR2: SGHVS and FNYEAQ. The CDR3 is 15 amino acids. The V and J ends lost 4 bases and 1 base respectively, with 13 bases between them. The CDR3 is CASSSYRRSQETQYF. DNA of the CDR3: TGTGCCAGCAGCTCTTACAGGAGGTCCCAAGAGACCCAGTACTTC.

The chain is built from TRBV9 and TRBJ2-2; no firm D call. V was cut by 0 bases and J by 6 bases, with 9 bases left in between. Germline V gives CDR1 SGDLS, CDR2 YYNGEE. This CDR3 has 14 amino acids. The CDR3 reads CASSVARLSGELFF. The CDR3 DNA reads TGTGCCAGCAGCGTAGCTCGGCTTTCCGGGGAGCTGTTTTTT.

As regards this clone: Compared with germline, one end of the junction differs, possibly owing to a read error. The chain links TRBV2 to TRBJ1-4; D uncertain. CDR3 length: 10 amino acids. Germline loops: CDR1 SNHLY, CDR2 FYNNEI. The CDR3 loop reads CASSESVTLF. For the CDR3, the DNA is TGTGCCAGCAGTGAATCGGTGACACTTTTT.

The chain has TRBV12-5 and TRBJ2-3; TRBD1 matches at 7 bases. This CDR3 comprises 14 residues. V gave up 1 base and J gave up 8 bases; unmatched junction bases: 6. The germline V gene has CDR1 LGHNT and CDR2 FRNRAP. In nucleotides, the CDR3 is TGTGCTAGTGGTTTGGGACAGGGAATCGGTACGCAGTATTTT. Its protein is CASGLGQGIGTQYF.

The chain links TRBV6-2 or TRBV6-3 to TRBJ1-4; D is ambiguous. This CDR3 is built from 14 residues. Germline lookup yields CDR1 MNHEY and CDR2 SVGEGT. V gave up 1 base and J gave up 3 bases, with 6 bases separating them. CDR3 residues: CASSYFAANEKLFF. DNA of the CDR3: TGTGCCAGCAGTTACTTCGCAGCTAATGAAAAACTGTTTTTT.

Remarks on this clone: One end of the junction varies from germline; a read error may be responsible. V usage is TRBV5-1 and J usage is TRBJ1-6, with 7 positions matching TRBD1. The CDR3 has 14 residues. Per germline, CDR1 SGHRS and CDR2 YFSETQ. The DNA of the CDR3 is TGCGCCAGCACCTTGACAGGGAATCGGTCACCCCTCCACTTT. This codes for CASTLTGNRSPLHF.

The chain is built from TRBV29-1 and TRBJ2-2, with TRBD1 matching 7 bases. V gave up 6 bases and J gave up 4 bases; unmatched junction bases: 5. Germline-derived CDR1 and CDR2 are SQVTM and ANQGSEA. This CDR3 has 13 residues. The CDR3 loop reads CSVAYRGTGELFF. The CDR3 DNA reads TGCAGCGTGGCGTACAGGGGCACCGGGGAGCTGTTTTTT.